In its sample, the clone carrying this T cell receptor (beta chain) was seen a few times. Antigen: not known. TCR beta cDNA libraries had unique molecular identifiers. The yield from roughly 1 to 10 million T cells was 500,000 or so cDNA molecules in total. TCRdb fed the PCR reads into MiXCR, producing one record per CDR3 protein. The repertoire includes some 700,000 distinct CDR3 sequences, over 45% of them detected once, and 10% to 12% sits in the top ten. Germline-derived CDR1 and CDR2 are ENHRY and SYGVKD. Deletions cut 6 bases from V and 5 bases from J, with 4 bases between. CDR3 size: 10 residues. This record belongs to a study of post-analysis software for immune sequencing data. Study details: Clinical courses comprised relapsing-remitting, secondary progressive and progressive-relapsing multiple sclerosis. Notes on the study in general: TRBV5-6, TRBV5-1 and TRBV20-1 belonged to a set of roughly 5 TRBV segments that were more frequent in patients than controls.

The sample taken for sequencing was blood. The rearrangement uses TRBV10-3 and TRBJ1-2, with D unresolved. The TCR originated in a girl aged 2-10 years with multiple sclerosis. CDR3 protein: CAIREYGYTF. CDR3 DNA: TGTGCCATCAGGGAATATGGCTACACCTTC.